This T cell receptor beta chain was obtained from a study of blood T cell repertoires in COVID-19. Study in general: The United States, Italy and Spain provided the acute and convalescent COVID-19 samples.

The CDR3 covers 14 residues. Germline assignment: CDR1 SGDLS and CDR2 YYNGEE. The V gene lost 0 bases and the J gene lost 6 bases, with 10 bases spanning the gap. Original processing notes: How many nucleated cells were present was estimated from reference gene primer amplification. The method was immunoSEQ multiplex PCR; TCRdb's version includes in-frame clones alone and lacks a portion of them. D and trimming were read from the DNA, whereas the V and J calls and clone size are those reported in that table. Of fewer than 400,000 clones listed, under 90% were seen once; the top ten hold less than 2%. The Seattle patients joined while their infection was active and were tracked longitudinally afterward.

The J gene is TRBJ2-1, the V gene TRBV9, with D unresolved. The sample consisted of peripheral blood. The sequence was obtained from a woman aged 25 to 39 with COVID-19, enrolled during active disease. CDR3 loop: CASSVGASLNEQFF. The CDR3 DNA is TGTGCCAGCAGCGTAGGAGCGTCGCTCAATGAGCAGTTCTTC.